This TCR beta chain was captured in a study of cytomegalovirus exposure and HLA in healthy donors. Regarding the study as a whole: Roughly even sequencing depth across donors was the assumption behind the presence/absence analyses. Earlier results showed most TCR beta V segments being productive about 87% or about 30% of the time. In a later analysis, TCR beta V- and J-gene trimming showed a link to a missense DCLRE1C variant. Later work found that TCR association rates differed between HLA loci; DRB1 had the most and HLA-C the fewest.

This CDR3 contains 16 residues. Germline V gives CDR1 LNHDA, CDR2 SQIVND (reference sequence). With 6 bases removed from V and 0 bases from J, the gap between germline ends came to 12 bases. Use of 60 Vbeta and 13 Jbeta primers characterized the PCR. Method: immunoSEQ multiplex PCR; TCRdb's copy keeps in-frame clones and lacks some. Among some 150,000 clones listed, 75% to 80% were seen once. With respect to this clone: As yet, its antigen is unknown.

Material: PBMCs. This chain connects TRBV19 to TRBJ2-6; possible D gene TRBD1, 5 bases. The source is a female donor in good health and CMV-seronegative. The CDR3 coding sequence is TGTGCCAGTAGCCCCGCCAGGGTCTCTGGGGCCAACGTCCTGACTTTC. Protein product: CASSPARVSGANVLTF.